A single sample is the source of the 26 T cell receptor beta chains below, sequenced in a study of cytomegalovirus exposure and HLA in healthy donors. PCR amplification relied on 60 Vbeta primers (plus 13 Jbeta primers). Assay: immunoSEQ multiplex PCR; the TCRdb copy retains only in-frame clones and omits some. Of 90,000 to 150,000 clones in the sample, around 79% were seen once. Sequencing was done on a sample of PBMCs. The receptors were gathered from a woman in her 30s in good health and CMV-seropositive.

This chain links TRBV7-9 with TRBJ1-1, with unresolved D. CDR3 size: 13 residues. V was cut by 5 bases and J by 4 bases, with 11 bases left in between. CDR1 SEHNR and CDR2 FQNEAQ come from the germline V gene (reference sequence). CDR3 amino acids: CASSAQAGTEAFF. The CDR3 nucleotides read TGTGCCAGCAGCGCTCAGGCCGGCACTGAAGCTTTCTTT.

The chain has TRBV28 and TRBJ1-5; D is undetermined. This CDR3 is built from 11 residues. Germline V gives CDR1 MDHEN, CDR2 SYDVKM. The V end lost 6 bases, the J end lost 4 bases, and 4 bases lay between the germline ends. The CDR3 loop is CASSLNQPQHF. DNA for the CDR3: TGTGCCAGCAGCCTAAATCAGCCCCAGCATTTT.

This sequence joins TRBV27 and TRBJ2-7; possible D gene TRBD1, 6 bases. Between the trimmed V and J ends, which lost 0 bases and 6 bases, there was a span of 12 bases. The CDR3 consists of 14 residues. Germline CDR1 and CDR2: MNHEY and SMNVEV (reference sequence). In DNA, the CDR3 is TGTGCCAGCAGTTTATCGGCAGGGGTGACCGAGCAGTACTTC. It yields the protein CASSLSAGVTEQYF.

This clone showed up just a few times. V and J are TRBV10-2 and TRBJ2-4, with 12 positions matching TRBD2. This CDR3 contains 17 residues. V was pared by 4 bases and J by 8 bases, with 12 bases of the junction left unmatched. Germline V gene sequence: CDR1 WSHSY, CDR2 SAAADI. CDR3 DNA: TGCGCCAGCAGTGCGGGGCTAGCGGGGGGGGCGGGAGACATTCAGTACTTC. It specifies CASSAGLAGGAGDIQYF.

This sequence joins TRBV6-5 and TRBJ2-6, with D uncertain. V gave up 0 bases and J gave up 4 bases, with 10 bases separating them. This CDR3 region has 16 residues. Germline V gene lookup returns CDR1 MNHEY and CDR2 SVGAGI. This CDR3 reads CASSYSPGSGANVLTF. The CDR3 DNA follows: TGTGCCAGCAGTTACTCGCCCGGTTCCGGGGCCAACGTCCTGACTTTC.

V is TRBV6-6 and J is TRBJ2-2; D unresolved. V was cut by 2 bases and J by 1 base, with 8 bases left in between. From germline, CDR1 is MNHNY and CDR2 SVGAGI (reference sequence). The length of the CDR3 is 15 residues. CDR3 in DNA: TGTGCCAGCAGTTACCTTACAGAGAACACCGGGGAGCTGTTTTTT. It translates to CASSYLTENTGELFF.

The chain uses TRBV28 and TRBJ2-3; 12 positions match TRBD2. The V gene end was trimmed by 5 bases and the J gene end by 5 bases; junction bases not matched to a gene: 5. The CDR3 runs to 15 residues. Germline V gives CDR1 MDHEN, CDR2 SYDVKM. As DNA, the CDR3 is TGTGCCAGCAGTCTAGCGGGGGGGCGTGTAGATACGCAGTATTTT. As protein: CASSLAGGRVDTQYF.

The V call is TRBV14, the J call TRBJ2-7, with D maybe TRBD2 (6 bases). Trimming took off 4 bases at V and 3 bases at J, with 19 bases between the two ends. The CDR3 has 16 amino acids. CDR1 is SGHDN, CDR2 FVKESK, per germline. DNA for the CDR3: TGTGCCAGCAGCCGACACGGGGGATTAACTTACTACGAGCAGTACTTC. Protein sequence: CASSRHGGLTYYEQYF.

In nucleotides, the CDR3 is TGTGCCAGCAGCCCCATGGGTCGCAGACGGGACACCGGGGAGCTGTTTTTT. Protein: CASSPMGRRRDTGELFF. The chain recombines TRBV7-7 with TRBJ2-2; D unresolved. CDR1 SSHAT and CDR2 FNYEAQ come from the germline V gene (reference sequence). Deletions cut 5 bases from V and 3 bases from J, with 19 bases between. The length of the CDR3 is 17 residues.

This sequence joins TRBV7-2 and TRBJ1-2, with D possibly TRBD1 on 6 matching bases. Deletions cut 5 bases from V and 7 bases from J, with 14 bases between. Germline V gene lookup returns CDR1 SGHTA and CDR2 FQGNSA. This CDR3 spans 13 amino acids. CDR3 DNA: TGTGCCAGCAGCCCAGCAGGGGTCGGTGGCTACACCTTC. Translation gives CASSPAGVGGYTF.

The chain combines TRBV6-1 with TRBJ2-5, with 7 bases aligning to TRBD1. The end of the DNA aligns better with TRBJ2-7, so the J call may be wrong. CDR1 MNHNS and CDR2 SASEGT come from the germline V gene. This CDR3 is 13 amino acids long. CDR3 coding DNA: TGTGCCAGCACTTTGGGACAGTTCTACGAGCAGTACTTC. The encoded protein is CASTLGQFYEQYF.

This chain joins TRBV4-1 and TRBJ2-1; 9 bases agree with TRBD2. Per germline, CDR1 MGHRA and CDR2 YSYEKL. This CDR3 is built from 17 residues. V trimming: 4 bases; J trimming: 9 bases; junction bases outside the gene matches: 16. This CDR3 is CASSPLAGPPGLSEQFF. CDR3 DNA sequence: TGCGCCAGCAGCCCCCTAGCGGGGCCGCCGGGGTTGTCTGAGCAGTTCTTC.

The chain couples TRBV2 to TRBJ2-5; TRBD1 matches at 11 bases. The J call may not be correct, given that the DNA end is closer to TRBJ2-7. From germline, CDR1 is SNHLY and CDR2 FYNNEI. The CDR3 runs 14 residues. The CDR3 nucleotides are TGTGCCAGCGTCCGGGACAGGGGGGCCTACGAGCAGTACTTC. Amino acids: CASVRDRGAYEQYF.

This rearrangement joins TRBV6-1 to TRBJ1-1; D is undetermined. V was shortened by 2 bases and J by 7 bases, with 11 bases between the two germline ends. The germline gives CDR1 MNHNS, CDR2 SASEGT. The CDR3 spans 13 residues. For the CDR3, the DNA is TGTGCCAGCAGTGAATACGGTGAGAGTGAAGCTTTCTTT. It codes for CASSEYGESEAFF.

This clone has more than one count but fewer than ten. V gene TRBV6-1 combines with J gene TRBJ2-7; TRBD1 is a possible D gene (6 bases). The CDR3 loop spans 13 amino acids. CDR1 is MNHNS and CDR2 is SASEGT in the germline V gene. Trimming stripped 5 bases from V and 7 bases from J, with 15 bases between. The CDR3 protein is CASSYGPGEEQYF. DNA of the CDR3: TGTGCCAGCAGTTATGGGCCAGGGGAGGAGCAGTACTTC.

The chain combines TRBV28 with TRBJ1-1; TRBD1 might be the D (6 bases). The CDR3 covers 14 residues. CDR1 and CDR2 (germline): MDHEN, SYDVKM. V was cut by 8 bases and J by 5 bases, with 18 bases left in between. The chain's CDR3 is CASGTQGFGTEAFF. The DNA of the CDR3 is TGTGCCAGCGGGACCCAGGGGTTCGGGACTGAAGCTTTCTTT. Full variable domain (remainder filled in from reference TRBV28 and TRBJ1-1): DVKVTQSSRYLVKRTGEKVFLECVQDMDHENMFWYRQDPGLGLRLIYFSYDVKMKEKGDIPEGYSVSREKKERFSLILESASTNQTSMYLCASGTQGFGTEAFFGQGTRLTVV.

V is TRBV27 and J is TRBJ2-7; D possibly corresponds to TRBD1 (6 bases). Germline values: CDR1 MNHEY, CDR2 SMNVEV (reference sequence). The CDR3 consists of 14 residues. V lost 3 bases and J 0 bases, leaving 9 bases between the germline ends. CDR3 protein: CASSLGQVSYEQYF. The CDR3 bases are TGTGCCAGCAGTTTGGGACAAGTCTCCTACGAGCAGTACTTC.

The rearrangement joins TRBV9 to TRBJ2-2, with D tentatively TRBD2 (6 bases). The CDR3 is made up of 14 amino acids. Deletions cut 1 base from V and 6 bases from J, with 10 bases between. The germline CDR1 and CDR2 sequences are SGDLS and YYNGEE. CDR3 nucleotides: TGTGCCAGCAGCGTAACTGGCGGGGCCGGGGAGCTGTTTTTT. This gives the protein CASSVTGGAGELFF.

The rearrangement uses TRBV11-2 and TRBJ1-6; TRBD1 agrees at 8 bases. The length of the CDR3 is 15 residues. Per the germline V gene, CDR1 is SGHAT and CDR2 is FQNNGV. V lost 6 bases to trimming and J lost 6 bases; unmatched junction nucleotides: 7. CDR3 DNA sequence: TGTGCCAGCAGATCACCGGGACAGGTTAATTCACCCCTCCACTTT. It encodes CASRSPGQVNSPLHF.

A remark on this clone: Other DNA sequences in the sample encode the same CDR3. This sequence joins TRBV27 and TRBJ2-7; 11 bases are a match to TRBD1. Trimming removed 5 bases from V and 3 bases from J; junction bases left unmatched: 3. This CDR3 has 14 amino acids. The V gene's germline CDR1 is MNHEY and CDR2 SMNVEV (reference sequence). The CDR3 coding sequence is TGTGCCAGCAGTCCCGGGACAGGGGGCTACGAGCAGTACTTC. Residues: CASSPGTGGYEQYF.

The chain employs TRBV28 and TRBJ1-2, with 7 bases lining up with TRBD1. V lost 6 bases, J lost 5 bases, and 6 bases stayed unmatched. This CDR3 spans 13 amino acids. The germline CDR1 and CDR2 sequences are MDHEN and SYDVKM. CDR3 residues: CASSPGQSYGYTF. The CDR3 coding sequence is TGTGCCAGCAGCCCGGGACAGAGTTATGGCTACACCTTC.

This chain uses TRBV5-1 with TRBJ1-2; D is perhaps TRBD1 (5 bases). Germline lookup yields CDR1 SGHRS and CDR2 YFSETQ. The length of the CDR3 is 14 residues. V was cut by 2 bases and J by 5 bases, with 13 bases left in between. The CDR3 loop is CASSFGSGDYGYTF. CDR3 in DNA: TGCGCCAGCAGCTTCGGCTCGGGGGATTATGGCTACACCTTC. The full variable domain, completed using reference TRBV5-1 and TRBJ1-2, is KAGVTQTPRYLIKTRGQQVTLSCSPISGHRSVSWYQQTPGQGLQFLFEYFSETQRNKGNFPGRFSGRQFSNSRSEMNVSTLELGDSALYLCASSFGSGDYGYTFGSGTRLTVV.

V and J are TRBV23-1 and TRBJ1-1; 8 bases align to TRBD1. TRBV23-1 falls under the ORF class, with uncertain function. The trim removed 2 bases at V and 0 bases at J, leaving 11 bases unmatched. This CDR3 is 18 amino acids long. The CDR3 coding sequence is TGCGCCAGCAGTCAAATCCACATACAGGGGGTGATGAACACTGAAGCTTTCTTT. The encoded protein is CASSQIHIQGVMNTEAFF.

The chain links TRBV2 to TRBJ2-5, with 13 bases identical to TRBD2. V shed 2 bases, J shed 2 bases, and the junction held 2 bases outside the gene matches. Germline V gene data show CDR1 as SNHLY and CDR2 as FYNNEI. The CDR3 has 16 amino acids. CDR3 in DNA: TGTGCCAGCAGTGAAATGACTAGCGGGGGGCAAGAGACCCAGTACTTC. Translated: CASSEMTSGGQETQYF. The full variable domain, in which reference TRBV2 and TRBJ2-5 provide the parts outside the CDR3, is EPEVTQTPSHQVTQMGQEVILRCVPISNHLYFYWYRQILGQKVEFLVSFYNNEISEKSEIFDDQFSVERPDGSNFTLKIRSTKLEDSAMYFCASSEMTSGGQETQYFGPGTRLLVL.

The rearrangement uses TRBV2 and TRBJ2-5, with 7 positions matching TRBD2. The V segment lost 4 bases and the J segment 0 bases; nucleotides outside the gene matches: 5. Germline V CDR1 and CDR2: SNHLY, FYNNEI. This CDR3 has 15 residues. The CDR3 DNA reads TGTGCCAGCAGTGGGGGCCTAGCGGACCAAGAGACCCAGTACTTC. Protein: CASSGGLADQETQYF.

V usage is TRBV18 and J usage is TRBJ2-7, with TRBD1 matching 8 bases. Germline CDR1 KGHSH, CDR2 LQKENI. J was trimmed by 4 bases and V by 2 bases; bases with no gene match: 4. The CDR3 is 14 amino acids. The CDR3 sequence: CASSPTGGLYEQYF. For the CDR3, the DNA is TGTGCCAGCTCACCAACAGGGGGTCTTTACGAGCAGTACTTC.